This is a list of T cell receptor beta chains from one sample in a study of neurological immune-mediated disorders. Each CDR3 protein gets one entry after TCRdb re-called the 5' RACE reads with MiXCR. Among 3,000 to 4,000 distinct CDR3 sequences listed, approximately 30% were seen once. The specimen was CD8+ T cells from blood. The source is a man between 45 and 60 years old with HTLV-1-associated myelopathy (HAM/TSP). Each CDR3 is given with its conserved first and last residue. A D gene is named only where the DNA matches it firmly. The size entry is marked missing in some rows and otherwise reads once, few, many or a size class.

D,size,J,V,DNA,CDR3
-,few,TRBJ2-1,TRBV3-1,TGTGCCAGCAGCCAAGGAGCCGGTGAGCAGTTCTTC,CASSQGAGEQFF
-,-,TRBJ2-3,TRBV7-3,TGTGCCAGCAGCTTTGGGGGCGGCACAGATACGCAGTATTTT,CASSFGGGTDTQYF
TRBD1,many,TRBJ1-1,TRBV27,TGTGCCAGCAGTGTTATCGGGACAGGGGGCAACACTGAAGCTTTCTTT,CASSVIGTGGNTEAFF
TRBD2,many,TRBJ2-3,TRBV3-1,TGTGCCAGCAGCCAAGAGCGGGAGGCAGATACGCAGTATTTT,CASSQEREADTQYF
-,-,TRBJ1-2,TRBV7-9,TGTGCCAGCCCCCCGGACAGAGAAAGCGGATACACCTTC,CASPPDRESGYTF
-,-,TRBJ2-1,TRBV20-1,TGCAGTGCTAGAGATGGGTACAGGGCAAATGAGCAGTTCTTC,CSARDGYRANEQFF
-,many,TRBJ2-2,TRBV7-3,TGTGCCAGCAGCTTACATTTCGGGGAGGACACCGGGGAGCTGTTTTTT,CASSLHFGEDTGELFF
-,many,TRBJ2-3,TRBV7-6,TGTGCCAGCAGGGCGACCTCCTTAGCGGCAGATACGCAGTATTTT,CASRATSLAADTQYF
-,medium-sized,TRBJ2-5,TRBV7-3,TGTGCCAGCAGCTTGGGGGGCTGGGAGACCCAGTACTTC,CASSLGGWETQYF
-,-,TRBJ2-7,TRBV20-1,TGCAGTGCAAGAGGGCCGGGGTACGAGCAGTACTTC,CSARGPGYEQYF
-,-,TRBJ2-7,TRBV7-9,TGTGCCAGCAGTCAACCCGGGGGGCCGGGGGAGCAGTACTTC,CASSQPGGPGEQYF
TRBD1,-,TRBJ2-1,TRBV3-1,TGTGCCAGCAGCGGACAGGTGGCCAATGAGCAGTTCTTC,CASSGQVANEQFF
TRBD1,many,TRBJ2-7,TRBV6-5,TGTGCCAGCAGTTGGGGACAGAGCTACGAGCAGTACTTC,CASSWGQSYEQYF
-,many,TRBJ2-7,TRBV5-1,TGCGCCAGCAGCCCCGGACAGCTATACGAGCAGTACTTC,CASSPGQLYEQYF
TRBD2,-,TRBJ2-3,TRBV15,TGTGCCACCAGCAGAGATAGCGGGGTGCAGTATTTT,CATSRDSGVQYF
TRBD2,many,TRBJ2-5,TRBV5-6,TGTGCCAGCAGCTTGGCGGGGGGGAGAGAGACCCAGTACTTC,CASSLAGGRETQYF
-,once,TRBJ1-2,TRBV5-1,TGCGCCAGCAGCTCAGGACAGACAATAACCTATGGCTACACCTTC,CASSSGQTITYGYTF
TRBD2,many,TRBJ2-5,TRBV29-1,TGCAGCGTTGAAGGGGAGCGGGAGGCCTCCCAAGAGACCCAGTACTTC,CSVEGEREASQETQYF
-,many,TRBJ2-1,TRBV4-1,TGCGCCAGCAGCCAGTACAATGAGCAGTTCTTC,CASSQYNEQFF
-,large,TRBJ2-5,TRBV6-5,TGTGCCAGCAGTTACGGGTGGGGGTACGAGACCCAGTACTTC,CASSYGWGYETQYF
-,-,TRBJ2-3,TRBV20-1,TGCAGTGTGGGGACAACCACAGATACGCAGTATTTT,CSVGTTTDTQYF
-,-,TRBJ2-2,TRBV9,TGTGCCAGCAGCGTAACAGGAGAGAAAACCGGGGAGCTGTTTTTT,CASSVTGEKTGELFF
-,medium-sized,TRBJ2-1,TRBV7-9,TGTGCCAGCAGCTTACAGGTTGGGCATGAGCAGTTCTTC,CASSLQVGHEQFF
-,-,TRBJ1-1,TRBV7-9,-,CASSPNRGGEQYFGPGTTEAFF
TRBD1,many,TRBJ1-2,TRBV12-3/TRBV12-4,TGTGCCAGCAGTTTTAGTACAGGGGCCTATGGCTACACCTTC,CASSFSTGAYGYTF
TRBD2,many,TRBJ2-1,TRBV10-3,TGTGCCATCAGTGAGTCGAGTGGTAGCGGGGGCTACAATGAGCAGTTCTTC,CAISESSGSGGYNEQFF
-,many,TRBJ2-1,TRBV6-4,TGTGCCAGCAGCGTAGCGGCTGAGGATGAGCAGTTCTTC,CASSVAAEDEQFF